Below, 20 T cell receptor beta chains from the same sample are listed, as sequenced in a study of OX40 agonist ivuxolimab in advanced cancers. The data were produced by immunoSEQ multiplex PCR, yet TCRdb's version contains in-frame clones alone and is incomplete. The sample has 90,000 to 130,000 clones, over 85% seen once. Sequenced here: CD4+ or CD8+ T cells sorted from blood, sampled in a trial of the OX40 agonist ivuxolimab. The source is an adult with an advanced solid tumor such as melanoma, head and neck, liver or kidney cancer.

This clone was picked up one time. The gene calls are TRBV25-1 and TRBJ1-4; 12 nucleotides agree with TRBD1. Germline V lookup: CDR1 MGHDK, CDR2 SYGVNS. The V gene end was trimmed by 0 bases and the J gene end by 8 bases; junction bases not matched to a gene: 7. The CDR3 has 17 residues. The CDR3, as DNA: TGTGCCAGCAGTGAATATCAGGGACAGGGGGCACCGGAAAAACTGTTTTTT. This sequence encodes CASSEYQGQGAPEKLFF.

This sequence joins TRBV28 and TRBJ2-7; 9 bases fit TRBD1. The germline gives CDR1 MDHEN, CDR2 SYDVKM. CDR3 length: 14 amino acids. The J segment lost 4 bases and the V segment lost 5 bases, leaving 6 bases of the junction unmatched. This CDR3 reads CASSPGTGPYEQYF. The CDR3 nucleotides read TGTGCCAGCAGTCCCGGGACAGGGCCTTACGAGCAGTACTTC.

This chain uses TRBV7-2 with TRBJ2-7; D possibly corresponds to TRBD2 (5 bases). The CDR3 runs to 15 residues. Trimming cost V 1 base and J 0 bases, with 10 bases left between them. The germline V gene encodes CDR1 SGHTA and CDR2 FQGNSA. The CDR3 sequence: CASSLDGKSSYEQYF. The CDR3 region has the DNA TGTGCCAGCAGCTTAGACGGGAAAAGCTCCTACGAGCAGTACTTC.

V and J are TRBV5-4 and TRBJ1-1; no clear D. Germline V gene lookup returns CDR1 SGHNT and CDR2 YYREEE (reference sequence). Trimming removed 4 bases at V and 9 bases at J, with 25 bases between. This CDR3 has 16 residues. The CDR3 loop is CASSQDNVLTNSKAFF. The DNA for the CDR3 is TGTGCCAGCAGCCAAGATAATGTACTAACGAACAGCAAAGCTTTCTTT.

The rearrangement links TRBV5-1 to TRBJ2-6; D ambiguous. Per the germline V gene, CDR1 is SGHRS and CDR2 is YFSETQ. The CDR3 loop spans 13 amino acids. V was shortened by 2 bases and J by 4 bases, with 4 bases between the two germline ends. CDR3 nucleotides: TGCGCCAGCAGCTTCTCCGGGGCCAACGTCCTGACTTTC. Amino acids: CASSFSGANVLTF.

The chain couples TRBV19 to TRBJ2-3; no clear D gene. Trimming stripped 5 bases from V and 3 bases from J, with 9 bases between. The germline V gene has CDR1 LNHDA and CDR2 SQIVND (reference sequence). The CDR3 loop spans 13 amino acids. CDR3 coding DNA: TGTGCCAGTAGTTTAGTAAGGACAGATACGCAGTATTTT. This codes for CASSLVRTDTQYF.

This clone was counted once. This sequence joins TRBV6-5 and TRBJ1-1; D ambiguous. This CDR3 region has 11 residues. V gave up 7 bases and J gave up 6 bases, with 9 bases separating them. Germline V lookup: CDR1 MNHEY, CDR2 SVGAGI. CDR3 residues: CASTRGSEAFF. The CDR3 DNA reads TGTGCCAGCACCAGAGGATCTGAAGCTTTCTTT.

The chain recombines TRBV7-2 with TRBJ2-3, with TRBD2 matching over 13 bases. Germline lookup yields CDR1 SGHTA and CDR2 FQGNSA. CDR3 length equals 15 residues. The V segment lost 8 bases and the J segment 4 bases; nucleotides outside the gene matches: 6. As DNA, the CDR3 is TGTGCCAGCCTGGGACTAGCGGGATCCCCAGATACGCAGTATTTT. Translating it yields CASLGLAGSPDTQYF.

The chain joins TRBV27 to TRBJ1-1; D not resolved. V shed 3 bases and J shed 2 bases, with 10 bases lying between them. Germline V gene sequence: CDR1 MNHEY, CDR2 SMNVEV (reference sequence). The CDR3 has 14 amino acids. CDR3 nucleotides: TGTGCCAGCAGTTTGGAATGGAGTAACACTGAAGCTTTCTTT. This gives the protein CASSLEWSNTEAFF.

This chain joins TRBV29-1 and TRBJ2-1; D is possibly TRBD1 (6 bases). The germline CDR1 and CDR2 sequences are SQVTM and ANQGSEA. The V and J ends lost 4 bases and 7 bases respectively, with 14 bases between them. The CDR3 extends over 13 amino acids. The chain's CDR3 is CSVVAGARNEQFF. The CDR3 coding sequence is TGCAGCGTTGTTGCAGGGGCGCGGAATGAGCAGTTCTTC.

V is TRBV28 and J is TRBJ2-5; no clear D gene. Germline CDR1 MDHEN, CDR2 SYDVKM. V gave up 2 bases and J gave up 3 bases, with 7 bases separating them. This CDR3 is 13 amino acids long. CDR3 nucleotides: TGTGCCAGCAGTTTACCCAGAGAAGAGACCCAGTACTTC. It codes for CASSLPREETQYF.

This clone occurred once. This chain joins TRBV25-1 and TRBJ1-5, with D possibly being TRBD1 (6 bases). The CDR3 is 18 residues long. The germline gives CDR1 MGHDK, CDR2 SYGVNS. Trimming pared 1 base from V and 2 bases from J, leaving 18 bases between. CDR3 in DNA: TGTGCCAGCAGTGAATCCGGAACAGGGAGTTTCGGCAATCAGCCCCAGCATTTT. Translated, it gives CASSESGTGSFGNQPQHF. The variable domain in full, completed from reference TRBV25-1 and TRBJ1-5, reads EADIYQTPRYLVIGTGKKITLECSQTMGHDKMYWYQQDPGMELHLIHYSYGVNSTEKGDLSSESTVSRIRTEHFPLTLESARPSHTSQYLCASSESGTGSFGNQPQHFGDGTRLSIL.

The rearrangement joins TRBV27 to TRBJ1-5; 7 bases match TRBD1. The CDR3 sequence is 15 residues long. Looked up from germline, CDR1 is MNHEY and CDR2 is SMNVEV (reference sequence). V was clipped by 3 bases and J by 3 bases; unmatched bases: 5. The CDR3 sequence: CASSFKGGNNQPQHF. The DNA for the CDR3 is TGTGCCAGCAGTTTTAAAGGGGGCAACAATCAGCCCCAGCATTTT.

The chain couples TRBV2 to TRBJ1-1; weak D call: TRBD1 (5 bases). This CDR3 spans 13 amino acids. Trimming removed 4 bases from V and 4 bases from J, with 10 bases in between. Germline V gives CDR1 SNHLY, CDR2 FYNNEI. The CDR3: CASSVGQGTEAFF. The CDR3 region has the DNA TGTGCCAGCAGTGTGGGGCAGGGCACTGAAGCTTTCTTT.

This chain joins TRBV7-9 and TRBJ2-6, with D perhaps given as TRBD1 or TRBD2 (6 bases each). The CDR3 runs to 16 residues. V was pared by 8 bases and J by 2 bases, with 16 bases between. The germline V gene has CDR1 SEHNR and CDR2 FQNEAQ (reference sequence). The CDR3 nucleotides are TGTGCCAGCGGTGGAGGGGGGACTGCTGGGGCCAACGTCCTGACTTTC. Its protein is CASGGGGTAGANVLTF.

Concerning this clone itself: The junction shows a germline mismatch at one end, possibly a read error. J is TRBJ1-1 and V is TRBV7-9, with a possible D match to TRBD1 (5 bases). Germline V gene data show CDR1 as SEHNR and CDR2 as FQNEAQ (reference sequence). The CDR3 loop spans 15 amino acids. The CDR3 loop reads CASSHGGTANTEAFF. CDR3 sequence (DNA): TGTGCCAGCAGCCACGGCGGGACGGCGAACACCGAAGCTTTCTTT.

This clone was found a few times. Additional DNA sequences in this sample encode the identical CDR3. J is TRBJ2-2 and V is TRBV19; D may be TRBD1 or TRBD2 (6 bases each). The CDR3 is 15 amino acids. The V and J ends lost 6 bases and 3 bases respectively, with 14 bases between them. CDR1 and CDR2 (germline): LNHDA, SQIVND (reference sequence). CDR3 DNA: TGTGCCAGTAGCCCGAGGGGGGCCCACACCGGGGAGCTGTTTTTT. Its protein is CASSPRGAHTGELFF.

The CDR3 sequence is CASSRQANYEQYF. CDR3 DNA: TGTGCCAGCAGCCGACAGGCTAACTACGAGCAGTACTTC. This chain connects TRBV11-3 to TRBJ2-7, with TRBD1 as a possible D gene (6 bases). In germline, CDR1 is SGHNT, CDR2 YENEEA. The CDR3 runs 13 residues. Trimming shortened V by 5 bases and J by 3 bases, and 11 bases separated the two germline ends.

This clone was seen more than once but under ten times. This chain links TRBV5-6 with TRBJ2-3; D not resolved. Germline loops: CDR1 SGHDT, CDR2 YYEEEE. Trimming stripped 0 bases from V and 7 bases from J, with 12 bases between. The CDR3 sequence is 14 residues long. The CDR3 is CASSLGFSSNTQYF. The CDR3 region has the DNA TGTGCCAGCAGCTTGGGTTTTTCCTCTAATACGCAGTATTTT.

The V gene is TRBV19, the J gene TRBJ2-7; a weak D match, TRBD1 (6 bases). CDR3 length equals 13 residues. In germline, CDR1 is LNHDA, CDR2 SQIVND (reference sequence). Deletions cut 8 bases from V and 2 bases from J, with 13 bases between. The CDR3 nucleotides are TGTGCCAGTTCCTCGGGACAAACCTACGAGCAGTACTTC. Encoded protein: CASSSGQTYEQYF.